This T cell receptor (beta chain) was profiled in a study of post-analysis software for immune sequencing data. Study in general: The cohort encompassed relapsing-remitting, secondary progressive and progressive-relapsing multiple sclerosis disease courses. Study-wide results and limits: Clustering by F measure revealed strong co-clustering among samples prepared together in one batch. With TRBV5-6, TRBV5-1 and TRBV20-1 included, 5 or 6 TRBV segments were more frequent in patients than in controls.

This clonotype was seen only a few times. Its antigen is unknown. V lost 0 bases and J lost 6, with 11 bases in between. The CDR3 totals 14 residues. The TCR beta cDNA libraries contained unique molecular identifiers. T cells numbering about 0.85 to 10 million gave rise to roughly 0.5 million cDNA molecules. TCRdb re-called the PCR reads with MiXCR, one entry per CDR3 protein. Among about 570,000 distinct CDR3 sequences listed, 30% to 40% were seen once. This chain uses TRBV12-3 or TRBV12-4 with TRBJ1-2; tentative D call: TRBD1 (5 bases). The sequence was obtained from a girl between 2 and 17 years old with multiple sclerosis. Input material: blood. The CDR3 spells CASSLAGVSNGYTF. CDR3 coding DNA: TGTGCCAGCAGTTTAGCAGGGGTGTCGAATGGCTACACCTTC.